This TCR beta chain was found in a study of T cells in Graves' hyperthyroidism and ophthalmopathy. Findings and caveats of the study: Ophthalmopathy and stable hyperthyroidism were told apart by a 13 V-J model.

Amplified TCR beta CDR3 regions derived from RNA transcripts. First-round RT-PCR of the TCR CDR3 relied on the HTBI primer set. TCRdb fed the multiplex PCR reads into MiXCR, producing one record per CDR3 protein. The top ten clones hold about 10% of a sample with roughly 520,000 distinct CDR3 sequences, 24% of them seen once. In this sample, this clonotype turned up many times. Its antigen is as yet unknown. The origin of this receptor is a woman younger than 45 with Graves' ophthalmopathy. Sequences were obtained from blood.

The CDR3, as DNA: TGCAGTGCTAAGGGACAGGGGGCAGGGGATAATTCACCCCTCCACTTT. It is translated as CSAKGQGAGDNSPLHF. The chain has TRBV20-1 and TRBJ1-6; the match to TRBD1 covers 12 bases. The CDR3 sequence is 16 residues long. Trimming removed 4 bases from V and 5 bases from J; junction bases left unmatched: 6. Germline CDR1 DFQATT, CDR2 SNEGSKA (reference sequence).